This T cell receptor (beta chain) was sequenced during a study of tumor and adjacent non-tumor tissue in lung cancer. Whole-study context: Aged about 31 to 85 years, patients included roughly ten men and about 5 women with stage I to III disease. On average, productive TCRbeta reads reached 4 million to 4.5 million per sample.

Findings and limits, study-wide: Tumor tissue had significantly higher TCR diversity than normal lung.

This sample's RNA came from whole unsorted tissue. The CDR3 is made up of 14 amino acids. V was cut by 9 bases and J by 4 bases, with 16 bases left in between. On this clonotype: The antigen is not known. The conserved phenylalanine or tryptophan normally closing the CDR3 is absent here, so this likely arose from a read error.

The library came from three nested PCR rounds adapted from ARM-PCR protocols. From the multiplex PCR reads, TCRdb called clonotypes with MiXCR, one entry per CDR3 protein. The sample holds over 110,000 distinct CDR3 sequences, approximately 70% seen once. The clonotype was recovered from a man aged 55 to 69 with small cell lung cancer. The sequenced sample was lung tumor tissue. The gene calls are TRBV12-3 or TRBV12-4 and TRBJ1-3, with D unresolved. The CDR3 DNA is TGTGCCAGAACAGAGGCCGGATGGGGAAACACCATATATTGT. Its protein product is CARTEAGWGNTIYC.